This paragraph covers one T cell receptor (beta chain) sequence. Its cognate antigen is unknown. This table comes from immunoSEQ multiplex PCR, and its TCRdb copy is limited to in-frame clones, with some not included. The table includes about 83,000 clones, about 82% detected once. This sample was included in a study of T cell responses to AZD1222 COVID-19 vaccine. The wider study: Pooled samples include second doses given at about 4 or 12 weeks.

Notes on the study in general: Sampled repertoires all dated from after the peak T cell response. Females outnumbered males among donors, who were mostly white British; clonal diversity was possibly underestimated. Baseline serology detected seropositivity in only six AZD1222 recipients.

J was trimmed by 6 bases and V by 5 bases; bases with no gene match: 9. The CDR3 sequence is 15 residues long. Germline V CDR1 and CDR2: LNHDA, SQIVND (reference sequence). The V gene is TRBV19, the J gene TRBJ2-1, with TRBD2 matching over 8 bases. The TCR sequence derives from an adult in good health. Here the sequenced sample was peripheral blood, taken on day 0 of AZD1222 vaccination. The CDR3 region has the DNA TGTGCCAGTAGTCCCCCGGGACTAGTCGCCAATGAGCAGTTCTTC. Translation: CASSPPGLVANEQFF.